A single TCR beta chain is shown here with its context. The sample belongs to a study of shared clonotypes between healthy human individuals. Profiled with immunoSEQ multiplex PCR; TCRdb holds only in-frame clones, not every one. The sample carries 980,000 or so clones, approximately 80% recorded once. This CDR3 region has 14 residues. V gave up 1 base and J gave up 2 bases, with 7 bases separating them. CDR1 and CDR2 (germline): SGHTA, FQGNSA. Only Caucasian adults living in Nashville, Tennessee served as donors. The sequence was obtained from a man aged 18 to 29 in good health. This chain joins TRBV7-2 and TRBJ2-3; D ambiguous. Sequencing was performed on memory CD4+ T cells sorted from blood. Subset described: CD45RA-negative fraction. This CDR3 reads CASSLDSFTDTQYF. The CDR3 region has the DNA TGTGCCAGCAGCTTAGATTCCTTCACAGATACGCAGTATTTT.